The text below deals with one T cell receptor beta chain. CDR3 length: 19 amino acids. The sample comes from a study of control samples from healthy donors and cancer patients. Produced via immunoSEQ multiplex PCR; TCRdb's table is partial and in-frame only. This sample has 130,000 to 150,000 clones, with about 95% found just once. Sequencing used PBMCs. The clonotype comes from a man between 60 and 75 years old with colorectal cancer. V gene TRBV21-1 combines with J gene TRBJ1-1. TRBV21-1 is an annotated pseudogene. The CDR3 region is CASSKTGRWGLRSSRCAFF. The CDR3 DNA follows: TGTGCCAGCAGCAAAACGGGCCGCTGGGGTTTACGTTCATCCAGGTGCGCTTTCTTT.